What follows are 11 T cell receptor beta chains derived from one specimen sequenced in a study of cytomegalovirus exposure and HLA in healthy donors. The PCR was carried out with 60 Vbeta primers and 13 Jbeta primers. Data came from immunoSEQ multiplex PCR; TCRdb stores just in-frame clones and leaves some out. This repertoire shows some 140,000 clones, 79% found once; its top ten account for around 7%. What was sequenced was PBMCs. The receptors here all came from a man aged 40-49 years in good health and CMV-seropositive.

The V gene is TRBV29-1, the J gene TRBJ2-2; 10 bases are a match to TRBD2. From germline, CDR1 is SQVTM and CDR2 ANQGSEA. This CDR3 has 16 amino acids. V lost 4 bases to trimming and J lost 3 bases; unmatched junction nucleotides: 8. In DNA form, the CDR3 reads TGCAGCGTTGGCCCTACTCTAGCGGGAGACACCGGGGAGCTGTTTTTT. The encoded protein is CSVGPTLAGDTGELFF.

J is TRBJ1-2 and V is TRBV5-5; no clear D. The length of the CDR3 is 15 residues. The ends were cut back, 2 bases at V and 4 bases at J, with 15 bases in the middle. Germline V gene data show CDR1 as SGHKS and CDR2 as YYEKEE (reference sequence). CDR3 DNA: TGTGCCAGCAGCTTAGGCGCATGGGCGTCCTATGGCTACACCTTC. Protein sequence: CASSLGAWASYGYTF. Supplemented by reference TRBV5-5 and TRBJ1-2, the full variable domain reads DAGVTQSPTHLIKTRGQQVTLRCSPISGHKSVSWYQQVLGQGPQFIFQYYEKEERGRGNFPDRFSARQFPNYSSELNVNALLLGDSALYLCASSLGAWASYGYTFGSGTRLTVV.

This clone was counted only a few times. This rearrangement joins TRBV2 to TRBJ1-5; TRBD1 might be the D (6 bases). The CDR3 contains 15 residues. Trimming cost V 6 bases and J 1 base, with 13 bases left between them. The germline gives CDR1 SNHLY, CDR2 FYNNEI. CDR3 residues: CASRVGGQSNQPQHF. Written as DNA, the CDR3 is TGTGCCAGCAGGGTGGGGGGGCAAAGCAATCAGCCCCAGCATTTT.

A single count supports this clone. The CDR3 here is CAWSWTVYNEQFF. CDR3 in DNA: TGTGCCTGGAGCTGGACAGTTTACAATGAGCAGTTCTTC. This chain connects TRBV30 to TRBJ2-1; the D gene is possibly TRBD1 (6 bases). The length of the CDR3 is 13 residues. CDR1 GTSNPN and CDR2 SVGIG come from the germline V gene (reference sequence). V was cut by 3 bases and J by 4 bases, with 10 bases left in between. Complete variable domain (other parts from reference TRBV30 and TRBJ2-1): SQTIHQWPATLVQPVGSPLSLECTVEGTSNPNLYWYRQAAGRGLQLLFYSVGIGQISSEVPQNLSASRPQDRQFILSSKKLLLSDSGFYLCAWSWTVYNEQFFGPGTRLTVL.

Here the CDR3 reads CASSQWRDDYNEQFF. The CDR3 coding sequence is TGTGCCAGCAGCCAGTGGCGGGATGATTACAATGAGCAGTTCTTC. The chain joins TRBV4-2 to TRBJ2-1; D perhaps matches TRBD2 (6 bases). The germline gives CDR1 LGHNA, CDR2 YNFKEQ. The CDR3 length is 15 residues. Trimming took off 3 bases at V and 4 bases at J, with 13 bases between the two ends.

J is TRBJ2-7 and V is TRBV5-6, with D tentatively TRBD1 (5 bases). The germline V and J ends were trimmed by 0 bases and 2 bases, with 9 bases remaining between them. The CDR3 length is 14 residues. Germline V lookup: CDR1 SGHDT, CDR2 YYEEEE. CDR3 loop: CASSLAGPAYEQYF. CDR3 nucleotides: TGTGCCAGCAGCTTGGCAGGGCCAGCCTACGAGCAGTACTTC.

This chain joins TRBV23-1 and TRBJ1-2, with D perhaps TRBD1 (6 bases). TRBV23-1 is an open reading frame whose function is uncertain. Deletions cut 3 bases from V and 2 bases from J, with 16 bases between. The CDR3 runs 16 residues. The CDR3 bases are TGCGCCAGCAGTCAGCCCCAGGGGCGCGTGAACTATGGCTACACCTTC. It is translated as CASSQPQGRVNYGYTF.

The chain recombines TRBV6-1 with TRBJ2-3, with 8 bases lining up with TRBD2. CDR3 size: 16 residues. Germline assignment: CDR1 MNHNS and CDR2 SASEGT. V shed 4 bases, J shed 2 bases, and the junction held 8 bases outside the gene matches. The CDR3 DNA is TGTGCCAGCAGTGCTCCGACGGGAGGGTTCACAGATACGCAGTATTTT. Amino acid sequence: CASSAPTGGFTDTQYF.

V usage is TRBV28 and J usage is TRBJ1-5; no clear D. Germline CDR1 reads MDHEN; CDR2 reads SYDVKM. There are 15 residues in the CDR3. V lost 7 bases to trimming and J lost 6 bases, with 19 bases between them. CDR3 sequence (DNA): TGTGCCAGCACCCCTGGTTCGGGGTATAGTCAGCCCCAGCATTTT. Residues: CASTPGSGYSQPQHF.

V usage is TRBV18 and J usage is TRBJ2-7; D unclear. V gave up 4 bases and J gave up 4 bases, with 8 bases separating them. This CDR3 has 12 residues. The germline gives CDR1 KGHSH, CDR2 LQKENI. This chain's CDR3 is CASSRGEYEQYF. DNA for the CDR3: TGTGCCAGCTCACGCGGCGAGTACGAGCAGTACTTC.

The chain recombines TRBV5-4 with TRBJ2-7; 12 bases are a match to TRBD2. V lost 3 bases, J lost 3 bases, and 1 base stayed unmatched. Per germline, CDR1 SGHNT and CDR2 YYREEE (reference sequence). CDR3 length: 14 residues. This CDR3 reads CASSSTSGSYEQYF. The CDR3 DNA follows: TGTGCCAGCAGCTCGACTAGCGGGAGCTACGAGCAGTACTTC.